This T cell receptor (beta chain) was sequenced in a study of blood T cell repertoires in COVID-19. Looking at the study overall: Researchers got acute and convalescent COVID-19 samples from the United States, Italy and Spain. PBMCs, B-cell-depleted T cells, or T cells were the source of the cDNA or gDNA that made up the material.

TCRdb's table, derived via immunoSEQ multiplex PCR, lists solely in-frame clones and lacks some. The profile shows approximately 89,000 clones, about four fifths of them singletons. The source material was peripheral blood. This clonotype was sampled from a man in his 70s with COVID-19, enrolled during active disease.

CDR3 amino acids: CSVDGTGDDTEAFF. The DNA of the CDR3 is TGCAGCGTTGATGGGACAGGGGATGACACTGAAGCTTTCTTT. The genes are TRBV29-1 and TRBJ1-1; TRBD1 matches at 10 bases. This CDR3 spans 14 amino acids. J was trimmed by 3 bases and V by 3 bases; bases with no gene match: 4. Germline V gene lookup returns CDR1 SQVTM and CDR2 ANQGSEA.